The TCR beta chain under discussion was sequenced for a study of PD-1 blockade in classical Hodgkin lymphoma. The CDR3 has 14 residues. Germline V lookup: CDR1 MNHNY, CDR2 SVGAGI (reference sequence). Trimming cost V 5 bases and J 1 base, with 9 bases left between them. Each patient relapsed following autologous stem cell transplantation, and prior brentuximab vedotin exposure differed. Clones were sequenced by immunoSEQ multiplex PCR, and TCRdb holds only the in-frame ones, with some missing. The data hold over 15,000 clones, with about 66% observed a single time. The clonotype comes from a human donor with classical Hodgkin lymphoma. The sample consisted of peripheral blood mononuclear cells (PBMCs), taken before the second cycle of nivolumab. This rearrangement joins TRBV6-6 to TRBJ2-1, with D possibly TRBD2 on 5 matching bases. The DNA for the CDR3 is TGTGCCAGCAGTCGGACTCCTTCCTACAATGAGCAGTTCTTC. Encoded protein: CASSRTPSYNEQFF.